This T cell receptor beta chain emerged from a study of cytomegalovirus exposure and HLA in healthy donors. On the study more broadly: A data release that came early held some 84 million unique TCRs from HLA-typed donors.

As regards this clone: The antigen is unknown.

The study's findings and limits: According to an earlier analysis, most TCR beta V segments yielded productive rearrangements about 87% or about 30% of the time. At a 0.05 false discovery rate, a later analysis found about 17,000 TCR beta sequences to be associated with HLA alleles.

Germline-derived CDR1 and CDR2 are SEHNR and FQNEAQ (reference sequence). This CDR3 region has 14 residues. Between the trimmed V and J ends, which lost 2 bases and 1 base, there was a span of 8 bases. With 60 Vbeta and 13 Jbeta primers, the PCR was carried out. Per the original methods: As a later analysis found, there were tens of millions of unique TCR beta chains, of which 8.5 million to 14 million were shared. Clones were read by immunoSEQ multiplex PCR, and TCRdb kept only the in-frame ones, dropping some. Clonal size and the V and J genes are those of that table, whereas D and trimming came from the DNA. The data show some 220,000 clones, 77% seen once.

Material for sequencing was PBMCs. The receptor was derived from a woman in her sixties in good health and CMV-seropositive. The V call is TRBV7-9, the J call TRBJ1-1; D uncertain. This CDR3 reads CASSLQLRNTEAFF. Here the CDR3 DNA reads TGTGCCAGCAGCTTACAACTGAGGAACACTGAAGCTTTCTTT.